The 32 T cell receptor beta chains given below trace back to one sample, sequenced in a study of identifying expanded T cells in peripheral blood. The protocol was immunoSEQ multiplex PCR, while the TCRdb copy is restricted to in-frame clones and leaves out a portion. The sample holds more than 45,000 clones, around 83% seen once. Sequenced sample: blood. These receptors were collected from a person aged 18 to 69 in good health.

The chain joins TRBV5-6 to TRBJ2-7, with no clear D. Germline CDR1 and CDR2: SGHDT and YYEEEE. V dropped 1 base and J dropped 6 bases, with 8 bases sitting between them. The CDR3 is made up of 12 amino acids. In DNA, the CDR3 is TGTGCCAGCAGCTTGAATGAAGTCGAGCAGTACTTC. It translates to CASSLNEVEQYF. Based on the CDR3 plus reference TRBV5-6 and TRBJ2-7, the full variable domain is DAGVTQSPTHLIKTRGQQVTLRCSPKSGHDTVSWYQQALGQGPQFIFQYYEEEERQRGNFPDRFSGHQFPNYSSELNVNALLLGDSALYLCASSLNEVEQYFGPGTRLTVT.

V is TRBV25-1 and J is TRBJ1-1, with D perhaps TRBD1 (6 bases). Germline V gene sequence: CDR1 MGHDK, CDR2 SYGVNS. V was trimmed by 6 bases and J by 1 base, leaving 12 bases between them. The CDR3 has 14 residues. Written as DNA, the CDR3 is TGTGCCAGCAGGGGTAAGGGGGGGAACACTGAAGCTTTCTTT. Translation gives CASRGKGGNTEAFF.

V usage is TRBV30 and J usage is TRBJ2-7; weak D call: TRBD1 (5 bases). V was shortened by 5 bases and J by 5 bases, with 10 bases between the two germline ends. This CDR3 spans 11 amino acids. CDR1 GTSNPN and CDR2 SVGIG come from the germline V gene (reference sequence). The CDR3 sequence is CAWQTGHEQYF. In DNA form, the CDR3 reads TGTGCCTGGCAAACAGGCCACGAGCAGTACTTC.

As DNA, the CDR3 is TGCGCCGGCACTCCTGGCTCGGGCGGAACTGAAGCTTTCTTT. This sequence encodes CAGTPGSGGTEAFF. The chain links TRBV4-3 to TRBJ1-1; unclear D gene. V dropped 11 bases and J dropped 5 bases, with 21 bases sitting between them. This CDR3 is 14 amino acids long. CDR1 is LGHNA, CDR2 YSLEER, per germline.

The chain is built from TRBV18 and TRBJ2-5; D uncertain. Germline-derived CDR1 and CDR2 are KGHSH and LQKENI. V lost 10 bases and J 4 bases, leaving 16 bases between the germline ends. The CDR3 runs 13 residues. CDR3 in amino acids: CANSTRQAETQYF. The CDR3 DNA follows: TGTGCCAACTCCACCAGGCAGGCAGAGACCCAGTACTTC.

The chain combines TRBV4-3 with TRBJ1-5; D remains ambiguous. Germline-derived CDR1 and CDR2 are LGHNA and YSLEER. CDR3 length equals 11 residues. V lost 9 bases, J lost 5 bases, and 8 bases lay in between. The DNA of the CDR3 is TGCGCCAGGGGGAGCCATCAGCCCCAGCATTTT. Amino acid sequence: CARGSHQPQHF.

The V call is TRBV19, the J call TRBJ1-4, with TRBD1 matching over 7 bases. CDR1 LNHDA and CDR2 SQIVND come from the germline V gene (reference sequence). The CDR3 runs 15 residues. The V segment lost 4 bases and the J segment 5 bases; nucleotides outside the gene matches: 7. CDR3 sequence reads: CASSNSDRRNEKLFF. DNA for the CDR3: TGTGCCAGTAGTAATTCGGACAGGCGAAATGAAAAACTGTTTTTT.

The chain employs TRBV5-4 and TRBJ2-6, with D uncertain. The CDR3 has 13 residues. The ends were cut back, 1 base at V and 8 bases at J, with 7 bases in the middle. Germline values: CDR1 SGHNT, CDR2 YYREEE (reference sequence). This CDR3 reads CASSLWFSNVLTF. DNA for the CDR3: TGTGCCAGCAGCTTGTGGTTTTCCAACGTCCTGACTTTC.

The rearrangement links TRBV7-2 to TRBJ1-3, with 7 bases matching TRBD1. The length of the CDR3 is 18 residues. Trimming took 5 bases from V and 0 from J; bases not matched to a gene: 13. Germline V gene sequence: CDR1 SGHTA, CDR2 FQGNSA. The CDR3 spells CASSVPGDDRASGNTIYF. The CDR3 DNA reads TGTGCCAGCAGCGTCCCGGGGGATGACAGGGCCTCTGGAAACACCATATATTTT.

This chain links TRBV6-1 with TRBJ2-4; D is ambiguous. The V gene lost 7 bases and the J gene lost 3 bases, with 10 bases spanning the gap. The CDR3 extends over 13 amino acids. CDR1 is MNHNS, CDR2 SASEGT, per germline. The CDR3 region has the DNA TGTGCCAGCATTTGGGCAGGCAAAAACATTCAGTACTTC. Residues: CASIWAGKNIQYF.

In DNA, the CDR3 is TGTGCCAGCAGCTTAGATGACAGCGGGGTGTCCTACGAGCAGTACGTC. Protein product: CASSLDDSGVSYEQYV. V is TRBV11-2 and J is TRBJ2-7, with 7 bases that match TRBD2. Unmatched junction bases numbered 6, after V lost 0 bases and J lost 1 base. Looked up from germline, CDR1 is SGHAT and CDR2 is FQNNGV. CDR3 length: 16 residues.

This clone was counted a single time. The gene calls are TRBV12-5 and TRBJ1-5; D call uncertain. This CDR3 comprises 13 residues. Trimming left V 4 bases short and J 3 bases short, with 7 bases between. CDR1 and CDR2 from the germline V gene are LGHNT and FRNRAP. The CDR3 nucleotides are TGTGCTAGTGGTTCCGATCTCAATCAGCCCCAGCATTTT. The encoded protein is CASGSDLNQPQHF. The variable domain in full, with the rest retrieved from reference TRBV12-5 and TRBJ1-5, is DARVTQTPRHKVTEMGQEVTMRCQPILGHNTVFWYRQTMMQGLELLAYFRNRAPLDDSGMPKDRFSAEMPDATLATLKIQPSEPRDSAVYFCASGSDLNQPQHFGDGTRLSIL.

This chain joins TRBV5-6 and TRBJ2-7, with TRBD2 matching over 9 bases. CDR3 length: 14 amino acids. J lost 4 bases, V lost 2 bases, and 4 bases had no gene match. The germline V gene encodes CDR1 SGHDT and CDR2 YYEEEE. The CDR3 reads CASSFGTSSYEQYF. The DNA for the CDR3 is TGTGCCAGCAGCTTCGGGACTAGCTCTTACGAGCAGTACTTC.

The genes are TRBV4-2 and TRBJ2-3; the match to TRBD2 covers 8 bases. Germline CDR1 is LGHNA and CDR2 is YNFKEQ. Trimming cost V 4 bases and J 5 bases; bases outside gene matches: 20. The CDR3 has 19 amino acids. The DNA of the CDR3 is TGTGCCAGCAGCCTTCGAGCGTCTGGAACGGGGGGGCTTAGAGATACGCAGTATTTT. Its protein product is CASSLRASGTGGLRDTQYF.

V usage is TRBV7-9 and J usage is TRBJ2-7; D is undetermined. The CDR3 length is 11 residues. CDR1 SEHNR and CDR2 FQNEAQ come from the germline V gene (reference sequence). V lost 7 bases, J lost 6 bases, and 10 bases lay in between. The CDR3 DNA sequence: TGTGCCAGCACCTCAGGTGTCGAGCAGTACTTC. This codes for CASTSGVEQYF.

V and J are TRBV6-5 and TRBJ1-4; the match to TRBD1 covers 9 bases. The trim removed 7 bases at V and 4 bases at J, leaving 7 bases unmatched. This CDR3 spans 15 amino acids. Germline-derived CDR1 and CDR2 are MNHEY and SVGAGI. CDR3 coding DNA: TGTGCCAGCAAGATCGGGACAGGGAGTAATGAAAAACTGTTTTTT. It encodes CASKIGTGSNEKLFF.

The genes are TRBV7-9 and TRBJ2-5; the match to TRBD1 covers 8 bases. The V gene end was trimmed by 5 bases and the J gene end by 5 bases; junction bases not matched to a gene: 10. Germline assignment: CDR1 SEHNR and CDR2 FQNEAQ (reference sequence). CDR3 length: 15 amino acids. CDR3 loop: CASSAEQGVAETQYF. CDR3 in DNA: TGTGCCAGCAGCGCAGAACAGGGGGTAGCGGAGACCCAGTACTTC.

This chain connects TRBV29-1 to TRBJ1-2, with 8 bases fitting TRBD1. The germline V gene encodes CDR1 SQVTM and CDR2 ANQGSEA. This CDR3 has 13 residues. Unmatched junction bases numbered 4, after V lost 3 bases and J lost 4 bases. The CDR3 is CSVDITGGYGYTF. CDR3 bases: TGCAGCGTTGACATTACAGGGGGCTATGGCTACACCTTC.

V gene TRBV4-2 combines with J gene TRBJ1-1; TRBD1 matches 7 bases. CDR1 LGHNA and CDR2 YNFKEQ come from the germline V gene. The CDR3 sequence is 15 residues long. With V trimmed by 0 bases and J by 6 bases, 7 bases remained unmatched. The CDR3 DNA follows: TGTGCCAGCAGCCAAGATGACTCAACAGGGGCTGAAGCTTTCTTT. Translated, it gives CASSQDDSTGAEAFF.

The J gene is TRBJ1-6, the V gene TRBV27, with no clear D. The germline gives CDR1 MNHEY, CDR2 SMNVEV (reference sequence). CDR3 length: 16 residues. The V and J ends lost 6 bases and 4 bases respectively, with 16 bases between them. The CDR3 DNA sequence: TGTGCCAGCAGACCCCTCGGGCCGTCTTATAATTCACCCCTCCACTTT. This gives the protein CASRPLGPSYNSPLHF.

CDR3 coding DNA: TGTGCCAGCAGCACCGCAACGGGGGGCACAGATACGCAGTATTTT. This encodes CASSTATGGTDTQYF. The chain has TRBV7-3 and TRBJ2-3, with a possible D match to TRBD2 (6 bases). This CDR3 comprises 15 residues. Germline V lookup: CDR1 SGHTA, CDR2 FQGTGA. The ends were cut back, 5 bases at V and 1 base at J, with 13 bases in the middle.

The genes are TRBV6-5 and TRBJ1-1; D is perhaps TRBD1 (5 bases). Trimming took off 2 bases at V and 12 bases at J, with 16 bases between the two ends. This CDR3 is 13 amino acids long. Germline values: CDR1 MNHEY, CDR2 SVGAGI. The CDR3 sequence: CASSYTFDSRPFF. As DNA, the CDR3 is TGTGCCAGCAGTTACACATTCGACAGTCGACCTTTCTTT.

This chain connects TRBV7-2 to TRBJ2-7; 13 positions agree with TRBD2. Per the germline V gene, CDR1 is SGHTA and CDR2 is FQGNSA. The CDR3 extends over 15 amino acids. V shed 5 bases, J shed 5 bases, and the junction held 6 bases outside the gene matches. CDR3 nucleotides: TGTGCCAGCAGCACGACTAGCGGGAGGCTCCACGAGCAGTACTTC. Encoded protein: CASSTTSGRLHEQYF.

The chain combines TRBV6-1 with TRBJ1-1, with D perhaps matching TRBD1 (5 bases). V gave up 8 bases and J gave up 5 bases, with 18 bases separating them. This CDR3 spans 14 amino acids. Per the germline V gene, CDR1 is MNHNS and CDR2 is SASEGT. The CDR3, as DNA: TGTGCCAGCCGCGGCTCGGCAGGGAAAACTGAAGCTTTCTTT. As protein: CASRGSAGKTEAFF.

This chain links TRBV6-5 with TRBJ1-2; D possibly corresponds to TRBD1 (5 bases). The germline V and J ends were trimmed by 0 bases and 4 bases, with 15 bases remaining between them. This CDR3 region has 16 residues. CDR1 MNHEY and CDR2 SVGAGI come from the germline V gene. CDR3 residues: CASSYSRNRGGYGYTF. The CDR3 bases are TGTGCCAGCAGTTACTCGAGAAATAGGGGAGGCTATGGCTACACCTTC.

The CDR3 reads CASSQQGSKNIQYF. In DNA, the CDR3 is TGTGCCAGCTCACAACAGGGTTCCAAAAACATTCAGTACTTC. This chain connects TRBV18 to TRBJ2-4; possibly TRBD1 for D (6 bases). Germline lookup yields CDR1 KGHSH and CDR2 LQKENI. The V and J ends lost 4 bases and 2 bases respectively, with 9 bases between them. The CDR3 runs 14 residues.

J is TRBJ2-7 and V is TRBV5-6; 9 bases line up with TRBD1. CDR3 size: 14 residues. Germline CDR1 reads SGHDT; CDR2 reads YYEEEE. The ends lost 3 bases at V and 1 base at J; junction bases unmatched: 2. The CDR3 DNA is TGTGCCAGCAGCTACAGGGGGCCGTCCTACGAGCAGTACTTC. It encodes CASSYRGPSYEQYF.

The rearrangement uses TRBV14 and TRBJ1-2, with D perhaps matching TRBD1 (6 bases). Germline V gene lookup returns CDR1 SGHDN and CDR2 FVKESK. The CDR3 spans 14 residues. Trimming removed 1 base from V and 3 bases from J, with 9 bases in between. The CDR3 is CASSQGRGDYGYTF. CDR3 nucleotides: TGTGCCAGCAGCCAAGGGAGGGGGGACTATGGCTACACCTTC.

The chain has TRBV29-1 and TRBJ1-2; D call uncertain. The CDR3 covers 13 residues. Germline CDR1 reads SQVTM; CDR2 reads ANQGSEA. V was cut by 4 bases and J by 1 base, with 10 bases left in between. CDR3 in amino acids: CSVGAGFNYGYTF. In DNA form, the CDR3 reads TGCAGCGTTGGGGCAGGCTTTAACTATGGCTACACCTTC.

V usage is TRBV27 and J usage is TRBJ1-1; D possibly corresponds to TRBD1 (6 bases). Germline CDR1 MNHEY, CDR2 SMNVEV (reference sequence). The CDR3 sequence is 15 residues long. Trimming removed 7 bases at V and 3 bases at J, with 18 bases between. CDR3 loop: CASTRLQGTYTEAFF. The CDR3 DNA sequence: TGTGCCAGCACGCGACTCCAGGGGACATACACTGAAGCTTTCTTT.

V and J are TRBV11-2 and TRBJ1-2; D is uncertain. Germline V gene data show CDR1 as SGHAT and CDR2 as FQNNGV. The length of the CDR3 is 14 residues. The V end lost 6 bases, the J end lost 2 bases, and 13 bases lay between the germline ends. CDR3 loop: CASSLWGPNYGYTF. The CDR3 nucleotides are TGTGCCAGCAGTTTGTGGGGTCCCAACTATGGCTACACCTTC.

The chain is built from TRBV30 and TRBJ2-5; 8 nucleotides align to TRBD1. CDR3 size: 15 residues. The trim removed 3 bases at V and 5 bases at J, leaving 11 bases unmatched. In germline, CDR1 is GTSNPN, CDR2 SVGIG (reference sequence). The CDR3 loop is CAWRQRTGYGETQYF. CDR3 DNA: TGTGCCTGGAGACAAAGGACAGGGTATGGGGAGACCCAGTACTTC.